Shown below are 32 T cell receptor beta chains from a single sample sequenced in a study of CD8 T cells in Susac syndrome. It was with random hexamers that roughly 0.45 to 1 ug RNA was reverse transcribed. TCRdb itself ran the immunoSEQ multiplex PCR reads through MiXCR, one entry per CDR3 protein. This table holds tens of thousands of distinct CDR3 sequences, approximately 96% found once. Sequences were obtained from CD8+ T cells from PBMCs. Receptors were obtained from a human donor with Susac syndrome.

J is TRBJ1-2 and V is TRBV20-1, with D uncertain. CDR3 size: 13 residues. CDR1 is DFQATT and CDR2 is SNEGSKA in the germline V gene (reference sequence). Between the trimmed V and J ends, which lost 6 bases and 0 bases, there was a span of 11 bases. CDR3 sequence (DNA): TGCAGTGCCCCGGGAGGAGCTAACTATGGCTACACCTTC. This encodes CSAPGGANYGYTF.

This chain connects TRBV12-3 or TRBV12-4 to TRBJ2-2; D is undetermined. The length of the CDR3 is 12 residues. V lost 3 bases and J lost 6, with 5 bases in between. CDR3 sequence (DNA): TGTGCCAGCAGTTTTGGGGCCGGGGAGCTGTTTTTT. Its translation: CASSFGAGELFF.

V and J are TRBV6-5 and TRBJ2-3, with TRBD1 matching 7 bases. In germline, CDR1 is MNHEY, CDR2 SVGAGI. V lost 3 bases and J lost 5; bases outside the gene matches: 8. The CDR3 runs 15 residues. The CDR3 DNA follows: TGTGCCAGCAGTTATTTGACAGGGCAAGGAGATACGCAGTATTTT. This encodes CASSYLTGQGDTQYF.

The rearrangement links TRBV2 to TRBJ1-1, with 9 bases matching TRBD1. V trimming: 6 bases; J trimming: 1 base; junction bases outside the gene matches: 3. Germline V gives CDR1 SNHLY, CDR2 FYNNEI. The CDR3 length is 14 residues. CDR3 coding DNA: TGTGCCAGCAGGACGGGACAGGGGAACACTGAAGCTTTCTTT. This encodes CASRTGQGNTEAFF.

The chain joins TRBV5-6 to TRBJ2-5; D might be TRBD2 (7 bases). The V gene lost 0 bases and the J gene lost 5 bases, with 14 bases spanning the gap. The germline gives CDR1 SGHDT, CDR2 YYEEEE. The CDR3 is made up of 15 amino acids. The CDR3 sequence is CASSLGSGGWETQYF. The CDR3 coding sequence is TGTGCCAGCAGCTTGGGATCGGGGGGCTGGGAGACCCAGTACTTC.

The chain employs TRBV5-4 and TRBJ2-6, with 8 bases aligning to TRBD2. Germline V gene data show CDR1 as SGHNT and CDR2 as YYREEE (reference sequence). The ends lost 4 bases at V and 2 bases at J; junction bases unmatched: 5. CDR3 length equals 16 residues. CDR3 region: CASSPGGGPGANVLTF. The CDR3, as DNA: TGTGCCAGCAGCCCCGGGGGGGGGCCTGGGGCCAACGTCCTGACTTTC.

This rearrangement joins TRBV6-6 to TRBJ1-5; tentatively, D is TRBD1 (5 bases). Germline V CDR1 and CDR2: MNHNY, SVGAGI (reference sequence). This CDR3 has 16 residues. Trimming pared 2 bases from V and 7 bases from J, leaving 18 bases between. The CDR3 loop reads CASSYGFGRADQPQHF. The CDR3, as DNA: TGTGCCAGCAGTTACGGATTCGGCAGGGCTGACCAGCCCCAGCATTTT.

This clonotype was recorded once. The chain has TRBV7-8 and TRBJ2-1; TRBD2 aligns across 9 bases. CDR1 and CDR2 from the germline V gene are SGHVS and FQNEAQ. Trimming at V came to 1 base and at J to 7 bases, leaving 8 bases not matched to a gene. This CDR3 contains 16 residues. DNA for the CDR3: TGTGCCAGCAGCTTAGAGCTAAGCGGGGGGCAAAATGAGCAGTTCTTC. This gives the protein CASSLELSGGQNEQFF.

CDR3 protein: CASSLSGQGSSYEQYF. DNA of the CDR3: TGTGCCAGCAGTTTATCGGGCCAGGGGTCCTCCTACGAGCAGTACTTC. V and J are TRBV27 and TRBJ2-7, with D perhaps TRBD1 (6 bases). Trimming took off 0 bases at V and 0 bases at J, with 12 bases between the two ends. This CDR3 contains 16 residues. Germline V gene lookup returns CDR1 MNHEY and CDR2 SMNVEV (reference sequence).

This chain links TRBV12-3 or TRBV12-4 with TRBJ2-7; unclear D gene. This CDR3 comprises 13 residues. V gave up 6 bases and J gave up 0 bases, with 9 bases separating them. The chain's CDR3 is CASRDGSSYEQYF. The CDR3 DNA follows: TGTGCCAGCAGAGACGGAAGCTCCTACGAGCAGTACTTC.

Only one count was recorded for this clonotype. This chain links TRBV27 with TRBJ2-7, with D tentatively TRBD2 (6 bases). V was trimmed by 5 bases and J by 1 base, leaving 12 bases between them. Germline V CDR1 and CDR2: MNHEY, SMNVEV (reference sequence). The length of the CDR3 is 14 residues. The DNA for the CDR3 is TGTGCCAGCAGTCCGAAAGGGACTTCCTACGAGCAGTACTTC. Encoded protein: CASSPKGTSYEQYF.

This chain uses TRBV5-6 with TRBJ1-1; TRBD1 agrees at 9 bases. The CDR3 has 16 amino acids. Per germline, CDR1 SGHDT and CDR2 YYEEEE. V lost 3 bases, J lost 4 bases, and 10 bases stayed unmatched. DNA for the CDR3: TGTGCCAGCAGCTCCGGGACAGGGCAGTGGGGCACTGAAGCTTTCTTT. Its translation: CASSSGTGQWGTEAFF.

This chain joins TRBV4-1 and TRBJ1-5, with D hard to call. The CDR3 length is 15 residues. From germline, CDR1 is MGHRA and CDR2 YSYEKL. V was pared by 1 base and J by 2 bases, with 9 bases between. The CDR3 DNA reads as TGCGCCAGCAGCCAAGGGGATTTGGGCAATCAGCCCCAGCATTTT. It is translated as CASSQGDLGNQPQHF.

The CDR3 coding sequence is TGCAGTGCTCCGACTAGCGTGGATACAGATACGCAGTATTTT. Amino acids: CSAPTSVDTDTQYF. The chain uses TRBV20-1 and TRBJ2-3, with TRBD2 matching 8 bases. CDR3 length: 14 amino acids. Germline trimming cut 5 bases from V and 3 bases from J; bases unmatched to any gene: 7. Germline CDR1 is DFQATT and CDR2 is SNEGSKA (reference sequence).

The V gene is TRBV9, the J gene TRBJ1-1; D remains ambiguous. There are 12 residues in the CDR3. V lost 0 bases to trimming and J lost 3 bases, with 3 bases between them. Germline CDR1 is SGDLS and CDR2 is YYNGEE. For the CDR3, the DNA is TGTGCCAGCAGCGTAGAGGACACTGAAGCTTTCTTT. Its protein is CASSVEDTEAFF.

The rearrangement joins TRBV29-1 to TRBJ1-4; a weak D match, TRBD1 (6 bases). The length of the CDR3 is 13 residues. Trimming removed 3 bases at V and 7 bases at J, with 12 bases between. Germline-derived CDR1 and CDR2 are SQVTM and ANQGSEA. The chain's CDR3 is CSVEQQGGEKLFF. For the CDR3, the DNA is TGCAGCGTTGAGCAACAGGGAGGTGAAAAACTGTTTTTT.

V gene TRBV6-2 or TRBV6-3 combines with J gene TRBJ2-1; tentatively, D is TRBD2 (7 bases). Trimming left V 2 bases short and J 8 bases short, with 22 bases between. This CDR3 is built from 17 residues. Germline assignment: CDR1 MNHEY and CDR2 SVGEGT. CDR3 region: CASSYLRGGANWDEQFF. The DNA for the CDR3 is TGTGCCAGCAGTTACCTACGAGGGGGGGCCAATTGGGATGAGCAGTTCTTC.

The J gene is TRBJ2-3, the V gene TRBV30; D may be TRBD1 or TRBD2 (5 bases each). Germline V lookup: CDR1 GTSNPN, CDR2 SVGIG (reference sequence). The CDR3 length is 14 residues. With 4 bases removed from V and 1 base from J, the gap between germline ends came to 12 bases. Here the CDR3 DNA reads TGTGCCTGGACACCAGGGAGTCGCACAGATACGCAGTATTTT. Translated: CAWTPGSRTDTQYF.

The rearrangement links TRBV30 to TRBJ1-1; D gene uncertain. The CDR3 totals 12 residues. The germline V and J ends were trimmed by 8 bases and 10 bases, with 20 bases remaining between them. Germline V gives CDR1 GTSNPN, CDR2 SVGIG (reference sequence). The CDR3 protein is CALSRGAAAAFF. The CDR3 DNA reads as TGTGCCCTCTCGAGAGGTGCGGCTGCAGCTTTCTTT.

The chain employs TRBV30 and TRBJ1-5, with a tentative D call TRBD1 (5 bases). The CDR3 contains 16 residues. Per the germline V gene, CDR1 is GTSNPN and CDR2 is SVGIG (reference sequence). V was clipped by 0 bases and J by 2 bases, with 14 bases between them. The CDR3 DNA is TGTGCCTGGAGTGTACGACAGTTTGGGGGCAATCAGCCCCAGCATTTT. Translating it yields CAWSVRQFGGNQPQHF.

The rearrangement links TRBV6-5 to TRBJ1-6, with 7 bases fitting TRBD1. The CDR3 runs to 15 residues. V lost 4 bases and J lost 7; bases outside the gene matches: 7. Germline assignment: CDR1 MNHEY and CDR2 SVGAGI. CDR3 sequence: CASSFFQGGNSPLHF. The CDR3 DNA sequence: TGTGCCAGCAGTTTCTTCCAAGGGGGCAATTCACCCCTCCACTTT.

This clonotype has only one observation. The chain carries TRBV20-1 and TRBJ1-1; D is perhaps TRBD1 (6 bases). From germline, CDR1 is DFQATT and CDR2 SNEGSKA (reference sequence). The CDR3 is made up of 13 amino acids. The V gene lost 6 bases and the J gene lost 8 bases, with 19 bases spanning the gap. CDR3 DNA sequence: TGCAGTGCCGAAGAACGCGACAGGCAAGAAGCTTTCTTT. This sequence encodes CSAEERDRQEAFF.

The chain has TRBV27 and TRBJ2-2; tentative D call: TRBD2 (6 bases). The V end was cut by 0 bases, the J end by 4 bases, with 12 bases between. Germline assignment: CDR1 MNHEY and CDR2 SMNVEV (reference sequence). The CDR3 has 16 amino acids. Here the CDR3 DNA reads TGTGCCAGCAGTTTATCGAGGCGGGGAGGCACCGGGGAGCTGTTTTTT. Its protein product is CASSLSRRGGTGELFF.

CDR3 DNA: TGTGCCAGCAGCGTAGGAGGGCTTCTAGGTCCCCTCCACTTT. Translating it yields CASSVGGLLGPLHF. This chain uses TRBV9 with TRBJ1-6, with D unclear. Deletions cut 0 bases from V and 13 bases from J, with 14 bases between. The CDR3 extends over 14 amino acids. Looked up from germline, CDR1 is SGDLS and CDR2 is YYNGEE.

V gene TRBV15 combines with J gene TRBJ1-4, with TRBD1 identical over 9 bases. Trimming at V came to 0 bases and at J to 14 bases, leaving 4 bases not matched to a gene. CDR1 is LNHNV and CDR2 is YYDKDF in the germline V gene (reference sequence). CDR3 length: 13 amino acids. CDR3 region: CATSREDRGNLFF. The CDR3 DNA sequence: TGTGCCACCAGCAGAGAGGACAGGGGAAACCTGTTTTTT.

The CDR3 spells CASSLNKGQGSTF. The CDR3 DNA follows: TGTGCCAGCAGTCTAAATAAGGGACAGGGGTCCACCTTC. This sequence joins TRBV28 and TRBJ1-2; 10 bases align to TRBD1. Germline assignment: CDR1 MDHEN and CDR2 SYDVKM. With 5 bases clipped from V and 13 bases from J, the junction kept 10 bases outside the gene matches. The CDR3 consists of 13 residues.

Remarks on this clonotype: Relative to the germline gene, one junction end is altered; a read error may explain this. The chain couples TRBV5-6 to TRBJ2-7; no reliable D call. Germline V gives CDR1 SGHDT, CDR2 YYEEEE. The CDR3 runs 12 residues. The CDR3 DNA reads TGTGCCAGCAGCTTGAACTCCTACGAGCGGTACTTC. Translating it yields CASSLNSYERYF.

The rearrangement links TRBV30 to TRBJ1-2, with a possible D match to TRBD1 (6 bases). There are 16 residues in the CDR3. The germline V gene encodes CDR1 GTSNPN and CDR2 SVGIG (reference sequence). V shed 2 bases and J shed 4 bases, with 20 bases lying between them. CDR3 DNA sequence: TGTGCCTGGAGTATTCGATTCGGCGACAGGATCTATGGCTACACCTTC. Its protein product is CAWSIRFGDRIYGYTF.

This chain connects TRBV7-2 to TRBJ2-5; 8 bases fit TRBD1. This CDR3 region has 15 residues. V gave up 5 bases and J gave up 0 bases; unmatched junction bases: 5. From germline, CDR1 is SGHTA and CDR2 FQGNSA. The CDR3 protein is CASSTGQGYQETQYF. The DNA of the CDR3 is TGTGCCAGCAGCACCGGACAGGGCTACCAAGAGACCCAGTACTTC.

V is TRBV5-4 and J is TRBJ2-5; the D gene is possibly TRBD1 (6 bases). The CDR3 runs 13 residues. The germline CDR1 and CDR2 sequences are SGHNT and YYREEE (reference sequence). V was pared by 4 bases and J by 4 bases, with 11 bases between. This CDR3 is CASSRADRETQYF. CDR3 nucleotides: TGTGCCAGCAGCCGCGCGGACAGAGAGACCCAGTACTTC.

A single count supports this clonotype. The rearrangement uses TRBV9 and TRBJ1-1; TRBD1 is a possible D gene (5 bases). V was trimmed by 0 bases and J by 2 bases, leaving 8 bases between them. This CDR3 spans 14 amino acids. The germline V gene encodes CDR1 SGDLS and CDR2 YYNGEE. The CDR3 region is CASSVAGGNTEAFF. The CDR3 nucleotides read TGTGCCAGCAGCGTAGCTGGGGGTAACACTGAAGCTTTCTTT.

The V call is TRBV2, the J call TRBJ2-1; possible D gene TRBD1, 6 bases. V was clipped by 4 bases and J by 6 bases, with 19 bases between them. The CDR3 totals 16 residues. Germline assignment: CDR1 SNHLY and CDR2 FYNNEI. The CDR3 reads CASSGGRGHTGNEQFF. The CDR3 DNA reads as TGTGCCAGCAGTGGAGGTCGGGGACATACCGGCAATGAGCAGTTCTTC. Full variable domain (rest looked up from reference TRBV2 and TRBJ2-1): EPEVTQTPSHQVTQMGQEVILRCVPISNHLYFYWYRQILGQKVEFLVSFYNNEISEKSEIFDDQFSVERPDGSNFTLKIRSTKLEDSAMYFCASSGGRGHTGNEQFFGPGTRLTVL.